Ten or more counts support the clone carrying this T cell receptor beta chain. What it binds is not known. No ophthalmopathy progression within 18 months constituted stable Graves' hyperthyroidism. This entry is derived from a study of T cells in Graves' hyperthyroidism and ophthalmopathy. Findings and limits, study-wide: Model output signaled ophthalmopathy a median 6.5 months ahead of onset. Among clonotypes expanded in thyroid above 0.001, most were also found in blood.

This CDR3 is 13 amino acids long. Germline loops: CDR1 MDHEN, CDR2 SYDVKM. Trimming removed 3 bases from V and 8 bases from J, with 13 bases in between. TCR beta CDR3 region amplification was performed from RNA transcripts. Using the HTBI primer set, a first-round RT-PCR was run on the TCR CDR3. TCRdb reprocessed the multiplex PCR reads via MiXCR and lists one record per CDR3 protein. The data hold hundreds of thousands of distinct CDR3 sequences, with roughly 25% observed a single time. Sequenced: blood. V is TRBV28 and J is TRBJ1-2; weak D call: TRBD1 (5 bases). This receptor was identified in a man aged 45-65 years with Graves' hyperthyroidism. The CDR3 DNA reads TGTGCCAGCAGTTTGATGGACATGGAAGGCTACACCTTC. This sequence encodes CASSLMDMEGYTF.